This T cell receptor beta chain comes out of a study of vaccination effects on CD4 cells after COVID-19. A note on this clone: Its antigen is not identified.

Before sequencing took place, the ViraFEST assay used viral peptide pools to expand antigen-specific CD4+ T cells. Isolation of CD4+ T cells took place after approximately 10 days of culture. Absence of prior SARS-CoV-2 infection characterized the vaccine recipients, who showed negative nucleocapsid antibodies. This CDR3 spans 16 amino acids. Germline V CDR1 and CDR2: MNHEY, SVGEGT. V lost 6 bases and J lost 6; bases outside the gene matches: 16. Study-wide findings and caveats: Cross-reactivity with common cold coronaviruses was shown by only 1 of 255 vaccine-induced clones in healthy vaccinees.

Some clones are missing from TCRdb's copy, which holds only in-frame ones; the method was immunoSEQ multiplex PCR. The sample lists 52,000 or so clones; around 68% were seen once. The V and J genes are TRBV6-2 or TRBV6-3 and TRBJ1-1, with TRBD1 matching 7 bases. The input for sequencing was CD4+ T cells from PBMCs cultured with SARS-CoV-2 spike peptides, taken before COVID-19 vaccination. This TCR was recovered from a human donor who received a COVID-19 vaccine. CDR3 sequence (DNA): TGTGCCAGCAGCGACAGTTTGACAGGGAAATTCGCTGAAGCTTTCTTT. Amino acids: CASSDSLTGKFAEAFF.